This TCR beta chain was recovered during a study of B cell selection in AIRE deficiency. Study-wide points: TCRbeta-only data showed under 45% of shared healthy Treg sequences in healthy Tconv. Shared Treg sequences were biased toward short CDR3s with few non-templated nucleotide insertions. Tconv and Treg cells from AIRE-deficient patients resembled healthy donors in TCRBV usage, CDR3 length and diversity.

As for this clone: Its cognate antigen is unknown.

V was pared by 5 bases and J by 3 bases, with 10 bases between. The CDR3 covers 13 residues. Per the germline V gene, CDR1 is SGHTA and CDR2 is FQGNSA. Profiled with immunoSEQ multiplex PCR; TCRdb holds only in-frame clones, not every one. The table records over 20,000 clones, less than 98% of them present only once. Sorting defined conventional CD4 T cells as CD4+CD127+. This sequence was found in a human donor with AIRE deficiency. Sequenced material: conventional CD4+ T cells sorted from PBMCs. This sequence joins TRBV7-2 and TRBJ1-2; D possibly corresponds to TRBD1 (6 bases). CDR3 amino acids: CASSPNRDYGYTF. The CDR3 nucleotides read TGTGCCAGCAGCCCCAACAGGGACTATGGCTACACCTTC.